Sequencing of this T cell receptor (beta chain) was carried out in a study of cytomegalovirus exposure and HLA in healthy donors. Study-level findings and limits: Later, an analysis found that TCR clusters from the first cohort tended to co-occur in the 120 or so validation repertoires. The authors listed over 150 TCR beta chains as cytomegalovirus-associated. The classifier was said to identify cytomegalovirus status with high specificity and sensitivity.

Germline CDR1 reads MDHEN; CDR2 reads SYDVKM. The CDR3 sequence is 15 residues long. After removal of 4 bases from V and 7 bases from J, the junction contained 8 bases not matched to a gene. About this clone itself: The antigen remains unidentified.

Generated by immunoSEQ multiplex PCR, the TCRdb table keeps only in-frame clones and is missing some. The repertoire consists of nearly 80,000 clones, with 93% occurring once and the leading ten covering about 3.6%. V is TRBV28 and J is TRBJ1-2, with 11 bases that match TRBD1. The receptor's source is a woman between 25 and 40 years old in good health and CMV-seronegative. Specimen: PBMCs. CDR3 in DNA: TGTGCCAGCAGTTCCCCAGGACAGGGGGCAGGTGGCTACACCTTC. Translation: CASSSPGQGAGGYTF.